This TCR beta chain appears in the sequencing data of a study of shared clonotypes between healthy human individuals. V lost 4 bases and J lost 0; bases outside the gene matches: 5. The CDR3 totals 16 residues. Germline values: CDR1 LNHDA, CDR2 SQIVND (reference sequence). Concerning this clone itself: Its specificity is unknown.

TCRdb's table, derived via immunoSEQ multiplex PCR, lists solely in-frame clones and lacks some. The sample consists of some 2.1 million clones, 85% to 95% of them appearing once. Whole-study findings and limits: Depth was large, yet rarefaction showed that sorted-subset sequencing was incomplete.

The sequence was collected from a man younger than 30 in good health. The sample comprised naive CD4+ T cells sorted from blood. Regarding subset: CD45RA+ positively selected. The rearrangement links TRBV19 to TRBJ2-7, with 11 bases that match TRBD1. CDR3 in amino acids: CASSSTGTGGSYEQYF. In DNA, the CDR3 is TGTGCCAGTAGTAGCACCGGGACAGGGGGCTCCTACGAGCAGTACTTC.